This T cell receptor (beta chain) derives from a study of blood T cell repertoires in COVID-19. Whole-study context: Whether acute or convalescent, the COVID-19 samples came from the United States, Italy and Spain.

Original methodology: Scientists estimated how many nucleated cells there were by amplifying reference gene primers. Some clones are missing from TCRdb's copy, which holds only in-frame ones; the method was immunoSEQ multiplex PCR. V and J calls and clone size are given by that table; D and trimming were obtained from the DNA. This table has some 150,000 clones, approximately 90% appearing once. The V gene's germline CDR1 is SNHLY and CDR2 FYNNEI. The length of the CDR3 is 17 residues. With 0 bases clipped from V and 4 bases from J, the junction kept 8 bases outside the gene matches. This chain connects TRBV2 to TRBJ2-3; 9 bases fit TRBD2. The TCR sequence derives from an older woman with acute or convalescent COVID-19. The source material was peripheral blood. The CDR3 DNA reads TGTGCCAGCAGTGAAGCGCTATTAGCGGGGGCCTCAGATACGCAGTATTTT. Residues: CASSEALLAGASDTQYF.